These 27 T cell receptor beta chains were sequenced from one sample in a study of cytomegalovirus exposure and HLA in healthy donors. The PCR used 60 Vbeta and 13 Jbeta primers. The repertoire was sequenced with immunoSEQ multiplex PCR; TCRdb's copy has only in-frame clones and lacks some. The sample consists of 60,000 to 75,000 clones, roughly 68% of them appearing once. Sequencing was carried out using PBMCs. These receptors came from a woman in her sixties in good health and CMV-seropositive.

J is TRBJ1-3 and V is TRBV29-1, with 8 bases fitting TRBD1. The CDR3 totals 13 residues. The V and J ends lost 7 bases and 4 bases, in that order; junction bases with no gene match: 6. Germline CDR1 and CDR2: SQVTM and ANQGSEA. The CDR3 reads CSALDRAGNTIYF. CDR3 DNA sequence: TGCAGCGCATTGGACAGGGCGGGAAACACCATATATTTT.

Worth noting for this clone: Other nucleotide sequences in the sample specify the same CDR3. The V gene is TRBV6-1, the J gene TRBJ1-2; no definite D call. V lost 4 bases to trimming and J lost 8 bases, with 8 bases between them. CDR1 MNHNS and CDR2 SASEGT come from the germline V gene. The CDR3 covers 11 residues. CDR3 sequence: CASSGPGGYTF. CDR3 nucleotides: TGTGCCAGCAGTGGTCCGGGGGGCTACACCTTC.

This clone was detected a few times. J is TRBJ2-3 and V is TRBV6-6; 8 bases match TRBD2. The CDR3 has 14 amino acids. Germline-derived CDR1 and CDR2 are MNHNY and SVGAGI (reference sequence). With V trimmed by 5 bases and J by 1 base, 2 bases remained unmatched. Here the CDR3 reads CASSQAGGTDTQYF. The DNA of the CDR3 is TGTGCCAGCAGTCAAGCGGGGGGCACAGATACGCAGTATTTT.

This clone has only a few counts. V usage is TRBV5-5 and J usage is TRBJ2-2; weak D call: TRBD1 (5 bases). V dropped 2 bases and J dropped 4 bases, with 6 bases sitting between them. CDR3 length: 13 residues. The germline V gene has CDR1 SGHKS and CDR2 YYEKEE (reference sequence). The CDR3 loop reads CASSLGVTGELFF. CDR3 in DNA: TGTGCCAGCAGCTTAGGGGTCACCGGGGAGCTGTTTTTT.

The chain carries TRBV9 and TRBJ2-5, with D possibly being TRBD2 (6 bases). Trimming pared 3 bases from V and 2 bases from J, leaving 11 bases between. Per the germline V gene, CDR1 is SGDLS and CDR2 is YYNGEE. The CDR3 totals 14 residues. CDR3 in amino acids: CASSAVGGQETQYF. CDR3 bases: TGTGCCAGCAGCGCCGTCGGGGGTCAAGAGACCCAGTACTTC.

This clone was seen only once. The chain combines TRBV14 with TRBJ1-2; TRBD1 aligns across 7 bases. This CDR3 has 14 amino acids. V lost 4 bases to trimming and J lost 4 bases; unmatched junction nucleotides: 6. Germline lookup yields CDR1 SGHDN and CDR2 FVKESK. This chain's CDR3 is CASSRDGTVYGYTF. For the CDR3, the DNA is TGTGCCAGCAGCCGCGACGGGACAGTCTATGGCTACACCTTC. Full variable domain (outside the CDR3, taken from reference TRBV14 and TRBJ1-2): EAGVTQFPSHSVIEKGQTVTLRCDPISGHDNLYWYRRVMGKEIKFLLHFVKESKQDESGMPNNRFLAERTGGTYSTLKVQPAELEDSGVYFCASSRDGTVYGYTFGSGTRLTVV.

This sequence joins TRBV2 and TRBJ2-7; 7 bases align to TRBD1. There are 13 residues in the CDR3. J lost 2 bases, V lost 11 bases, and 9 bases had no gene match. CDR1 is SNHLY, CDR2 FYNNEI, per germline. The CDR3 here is CAGGNRGTYEQYF. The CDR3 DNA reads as TGTGCCGGGGGAAACAGGGGAACCTACGAGCAGTACTTC.

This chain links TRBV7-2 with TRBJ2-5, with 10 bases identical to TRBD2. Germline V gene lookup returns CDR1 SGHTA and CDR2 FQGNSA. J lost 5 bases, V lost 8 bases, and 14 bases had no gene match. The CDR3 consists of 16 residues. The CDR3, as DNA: TGTGCCAGCCGCGGGGGAGCGGGAGGGCCGTGGGAGACCCAGTACTTC. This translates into CASRGGAGGPWETQYF.

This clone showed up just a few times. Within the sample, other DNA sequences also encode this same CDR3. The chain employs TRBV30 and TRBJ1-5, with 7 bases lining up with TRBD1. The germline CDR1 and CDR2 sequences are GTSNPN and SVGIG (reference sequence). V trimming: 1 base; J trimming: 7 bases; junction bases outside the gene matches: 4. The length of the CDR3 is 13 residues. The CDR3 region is CAWSGQGGQPQHF. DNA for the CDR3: TGTGCCTGGAGTGGACAGGGCGGCCAGCCCCAGCATTTT.

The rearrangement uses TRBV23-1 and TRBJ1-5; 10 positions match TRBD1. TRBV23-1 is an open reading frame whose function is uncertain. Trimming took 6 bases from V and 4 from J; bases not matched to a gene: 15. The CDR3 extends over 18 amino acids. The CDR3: CASRPLRDRGPWNQPQHF. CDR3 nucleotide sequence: TGCGCCAGCAGACCACTCCGGGACAGGGGTCCTTGGAATCAGCCCCAGCATTTT.

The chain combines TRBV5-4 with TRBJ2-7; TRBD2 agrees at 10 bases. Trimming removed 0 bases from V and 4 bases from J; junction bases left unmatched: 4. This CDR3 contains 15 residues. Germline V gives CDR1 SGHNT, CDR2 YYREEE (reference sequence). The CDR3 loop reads CASSLGSSGSYEQYF. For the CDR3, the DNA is TGTGCCAGCAGCTTGGGGTCTAGCGGGAGTTACGAGCAGTACTTC.

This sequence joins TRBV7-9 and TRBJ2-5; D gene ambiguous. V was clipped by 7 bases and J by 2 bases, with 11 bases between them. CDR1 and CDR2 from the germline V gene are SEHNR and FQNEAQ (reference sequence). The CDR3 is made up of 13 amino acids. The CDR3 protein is CASTLRSQETQYF. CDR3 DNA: TGTGCCAGCACCCTCCGGTCACAAGAGACCCAGTACTTC.

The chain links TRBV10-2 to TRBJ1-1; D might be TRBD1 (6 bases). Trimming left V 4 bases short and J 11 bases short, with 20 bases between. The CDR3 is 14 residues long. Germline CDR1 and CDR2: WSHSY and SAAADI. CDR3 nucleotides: TGCGCCAGCAGTGCCTTGAGGGTAGGGGGTGACGCTTTCTTT. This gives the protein CASSALRVGGDAFF.

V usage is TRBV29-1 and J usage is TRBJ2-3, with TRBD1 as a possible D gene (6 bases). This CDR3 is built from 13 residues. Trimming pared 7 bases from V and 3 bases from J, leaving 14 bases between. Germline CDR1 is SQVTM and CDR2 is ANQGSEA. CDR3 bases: TGCAGCGGGGGGACATGGGGGACAGATACGCAGTATTTT. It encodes CSGGTWGTDTQYF.

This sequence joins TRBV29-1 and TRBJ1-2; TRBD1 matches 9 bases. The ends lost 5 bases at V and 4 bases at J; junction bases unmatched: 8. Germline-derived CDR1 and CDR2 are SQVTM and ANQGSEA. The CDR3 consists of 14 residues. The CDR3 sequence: CSVWGTGIGYGYTF. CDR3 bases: TGCAGCGTTTGGGGGACAGGGATAGGCTATGGCTACACCTTC.

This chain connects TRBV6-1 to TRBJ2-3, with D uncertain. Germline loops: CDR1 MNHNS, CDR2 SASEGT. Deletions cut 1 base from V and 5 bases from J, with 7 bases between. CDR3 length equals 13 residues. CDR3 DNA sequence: TGTGCCAGCAGTGAAGGAGATGTAGATACGCAGTATTTT. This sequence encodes CASSEGDVDTQYF.

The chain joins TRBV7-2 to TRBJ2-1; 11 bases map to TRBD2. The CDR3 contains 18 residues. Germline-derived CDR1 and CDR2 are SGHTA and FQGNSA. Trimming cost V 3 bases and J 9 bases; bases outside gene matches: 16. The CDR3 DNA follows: TGTGCCAGCAGCTTTTCGTATTGGCTCACTAGCGGGGGTCCTGAGCAGTTCTTC. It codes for CASSFSYWLTSGGPEQFF.

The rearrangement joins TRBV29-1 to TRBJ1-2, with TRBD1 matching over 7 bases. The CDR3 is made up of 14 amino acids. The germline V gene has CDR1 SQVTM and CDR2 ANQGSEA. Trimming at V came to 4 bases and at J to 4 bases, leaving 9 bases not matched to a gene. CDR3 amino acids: CSVGPGQLFYGYTF. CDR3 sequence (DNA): TGCAGCGTTGGGCCGGGACAGCTATTCTATGGCTACACCTTC.

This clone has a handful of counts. The CDR3 nucleotides read TGCAGCGCAAGACAGGGGGAAAGGTATGGCTACACCTTC. The encoded protein is CSARQGERYGYTF. V gene TRBV29-1 combines with J gene TRBJ1-2; 9 nucleotides line up with TRBD1. CDR3 size: 13 residues. Germline V lookup: CDR1 SQVTM, CDR2 ANQGSEA. With V trimmed by 7 bases and J by 5 bases, 8 bases remained unmatched.

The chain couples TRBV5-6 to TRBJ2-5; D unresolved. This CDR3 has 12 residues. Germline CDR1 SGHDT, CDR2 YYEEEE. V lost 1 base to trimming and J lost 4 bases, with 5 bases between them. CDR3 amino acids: CASSLRGETQYF. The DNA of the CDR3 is TGTGCCAGCAGCTTGCGCGGAGAGACCCAGTACTTC.

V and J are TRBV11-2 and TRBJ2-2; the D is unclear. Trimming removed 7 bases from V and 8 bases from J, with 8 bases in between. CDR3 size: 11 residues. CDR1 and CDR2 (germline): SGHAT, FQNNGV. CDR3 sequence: CASISTGELFF. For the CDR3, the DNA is TGTGCCAGCATCTCTACTGGGGAGCTGTTTTTT. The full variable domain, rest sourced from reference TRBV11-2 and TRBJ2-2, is EAGVAQSPRYKIIEKRQSVAFWCNPISGHATLYWYQQILGQGPKLLIQFQNNGVVDDSQLPKDRFSAERLKGVDSTLKIQPAKLEDSAVYLCASISTGELFFGEGSRLTVL.

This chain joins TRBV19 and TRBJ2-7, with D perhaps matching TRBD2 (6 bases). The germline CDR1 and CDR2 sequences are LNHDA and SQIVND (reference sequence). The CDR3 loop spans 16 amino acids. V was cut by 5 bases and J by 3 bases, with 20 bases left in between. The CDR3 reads CASSALLPSDFYEQYF. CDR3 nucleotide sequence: TGTGCCAGTAGTGCCCTACTCCCTAGCGATTTCTACGAGCAGTACTTC.

The CDR3 loop is CASSSIQVKNTEAFF. The DNA of the CDR3 is TGTGCCAGCAGCTCGATACAGGTGAAGAACACTGAAGCTTTCTTT. The chain employs TRBV13 and TRBJ1-1, with D possibly TRBD1 on 5 matching bases. This CDR3 has 15 residues. Trimming removed 4 bases at V and 1 base at J, with 13 bases between. CDR1 is PRHDT and CDR2 is FYEKMQ in the germline V gene (reference sequence). Full variable domain (remainder filled in from reference TRBV13 and TRBJ1-1): AAGVIQSPRHLIKEKRETATLKCYPIPRHDTVYWYQQGPGQDPQFLISFYEKMQSDKGSIPDRFSAQQFSDYHSELNMSSLELGDSALYFCASSSIQVKNTEAFFGQGTRLTVV.

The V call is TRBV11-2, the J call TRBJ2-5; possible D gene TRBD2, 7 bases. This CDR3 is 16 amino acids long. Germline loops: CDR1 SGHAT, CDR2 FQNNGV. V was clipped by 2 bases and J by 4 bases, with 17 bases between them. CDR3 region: CASSLKRGARGETQYF. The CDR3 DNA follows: TGTGCCAGCAGCTTAAAACGGGGGGCGCGGGGAGAGACCCAGTACTTC.

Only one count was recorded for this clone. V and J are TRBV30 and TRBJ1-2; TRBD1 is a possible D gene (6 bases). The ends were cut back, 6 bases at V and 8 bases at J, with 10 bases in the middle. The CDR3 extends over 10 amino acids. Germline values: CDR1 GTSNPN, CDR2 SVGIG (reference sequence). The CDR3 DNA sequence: TGTGCCTGTCAGGGGCTGGGCTACACCTTC. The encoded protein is CACQGLGYTF.

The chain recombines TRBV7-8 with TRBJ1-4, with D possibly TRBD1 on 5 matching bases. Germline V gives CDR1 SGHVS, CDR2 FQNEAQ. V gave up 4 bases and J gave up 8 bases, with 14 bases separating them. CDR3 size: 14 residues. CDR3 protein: CASSSGIIREKLFF. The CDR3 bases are TGTGCCAGCAGCTCAGGGATCATTCGAGAAAAACTGTTTTTT.

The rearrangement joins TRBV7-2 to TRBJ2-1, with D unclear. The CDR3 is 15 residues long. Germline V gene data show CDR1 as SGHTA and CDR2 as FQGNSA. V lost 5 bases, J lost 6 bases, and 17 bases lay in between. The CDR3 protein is CASSPLGRPSNEQFF. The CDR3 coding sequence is TGTGCCAGCAGCCCCCTAGGAAGGCCTAGCAATGAGCAGTTCTTC.